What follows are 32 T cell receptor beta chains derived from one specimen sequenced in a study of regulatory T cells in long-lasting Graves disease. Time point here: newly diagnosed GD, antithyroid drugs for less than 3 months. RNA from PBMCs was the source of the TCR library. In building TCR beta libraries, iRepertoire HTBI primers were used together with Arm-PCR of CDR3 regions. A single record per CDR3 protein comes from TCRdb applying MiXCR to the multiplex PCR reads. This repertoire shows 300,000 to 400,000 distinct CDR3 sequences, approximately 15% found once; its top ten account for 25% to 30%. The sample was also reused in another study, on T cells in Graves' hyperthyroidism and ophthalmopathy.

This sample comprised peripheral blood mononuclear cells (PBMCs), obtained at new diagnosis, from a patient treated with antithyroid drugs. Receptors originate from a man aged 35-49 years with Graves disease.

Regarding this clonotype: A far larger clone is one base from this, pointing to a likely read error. The CDR3: CASSSRDRDEQYF. The CDR3 region has the DNA TGTGCCAGCAGCTCCCGGGACAGGGACGAGCAGTACTTC. This chain links TRBV7-3 with TRBJ2-7, with TRBD1 matching 9 bases. J gave up 5 bases and V 4 bases, and 3 bases lay outside the gene matches. This CDR3 is built from 13 residues. From germline, CDR1 is SGHTA and CDR2 FQGTGA.

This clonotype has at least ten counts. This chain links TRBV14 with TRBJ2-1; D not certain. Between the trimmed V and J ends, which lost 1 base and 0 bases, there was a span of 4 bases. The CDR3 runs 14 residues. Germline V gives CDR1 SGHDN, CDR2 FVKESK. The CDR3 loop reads CASSQAGSYNEQFF. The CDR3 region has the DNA TGTGCCAGCAGCCAAGCGGGCTCCTACAATGAGCAGTTCTTC.

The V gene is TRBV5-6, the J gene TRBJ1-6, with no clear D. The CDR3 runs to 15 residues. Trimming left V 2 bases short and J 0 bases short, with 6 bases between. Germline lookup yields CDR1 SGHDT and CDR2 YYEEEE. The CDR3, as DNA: TGTGCCAGCAGCTTCGGGAACTCCTATAATTCACCCCTCCACTTT. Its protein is CASSFGNSYNSPLHF.

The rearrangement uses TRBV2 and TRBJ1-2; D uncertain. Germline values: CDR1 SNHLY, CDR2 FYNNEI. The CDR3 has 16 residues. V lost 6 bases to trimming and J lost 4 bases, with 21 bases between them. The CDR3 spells CASSLEPWTPSYGYTF. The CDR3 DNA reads TGTGCCAGCAGCTTAGAGCCTTGGACCCCATCCTATGGCTACACCTTC.

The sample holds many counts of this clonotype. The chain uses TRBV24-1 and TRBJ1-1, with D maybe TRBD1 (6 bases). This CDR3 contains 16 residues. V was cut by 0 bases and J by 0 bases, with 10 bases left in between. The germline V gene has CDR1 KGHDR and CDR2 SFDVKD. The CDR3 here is CATSDLLQGLNTEAFF. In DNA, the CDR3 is TGTGCCACCAGTGATTTGTTACAGGGTTTGAACACTGAAGCTTTCTTT.

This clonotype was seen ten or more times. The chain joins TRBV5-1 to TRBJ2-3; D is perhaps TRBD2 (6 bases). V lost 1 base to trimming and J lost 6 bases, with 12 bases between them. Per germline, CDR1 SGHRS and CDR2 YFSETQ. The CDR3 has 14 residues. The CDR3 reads CASSLPLAGDTQYF. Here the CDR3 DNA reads TGCGCCAGCAGCTTGCCACTAGCTGGTGATACGCAGTATTTT.

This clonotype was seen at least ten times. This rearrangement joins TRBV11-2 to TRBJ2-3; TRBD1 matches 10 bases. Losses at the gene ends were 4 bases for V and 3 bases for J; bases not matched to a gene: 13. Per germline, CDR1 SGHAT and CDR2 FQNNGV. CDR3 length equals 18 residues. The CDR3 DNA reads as TGTGCCAGCAGCTCAGGTTCGGGACAGGGGAAAGGAACAGATACGCAGTATTTT. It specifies CASSSGSGQGKGTDTQYF.

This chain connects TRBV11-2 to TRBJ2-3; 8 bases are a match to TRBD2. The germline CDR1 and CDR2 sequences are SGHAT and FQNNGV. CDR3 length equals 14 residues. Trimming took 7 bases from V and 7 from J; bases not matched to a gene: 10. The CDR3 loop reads CASKSSGAFYTQYF. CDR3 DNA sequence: TGTGCCAGCAAAAGTAGCGGGGCGTTTTATACGCAGTATTTT.

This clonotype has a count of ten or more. Written as DNA, the CDR3 is TGTGCCAGCAGACAGAGATCCGGGCGAGAGAGGGATTCACCCCTCCACTTT. It codes for CASRQRSGRERDSPLHF. This chain links TRBV6-1 with TRBJ1-6; D call uncertain. CDR3 size: 17 residues. V was cut by 6 bases and J by 8 bases, with 23 bases left in between. CDR1 is MNHNS and CDR2 is SASEGT in the germline V gene.

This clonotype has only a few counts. For the CDR3, the DNA is TGTGCCAGCAGCCCCAAGGGGGCAGACTACAATGAGCAGTTCTTC. This codes for CASSPKGADYNEQFF. This chain joins TRBV7-9 and TRBJ2-1; 7 bases are a match to TRBD1. This CDR3 spans 15 amino acids. V lost 5 bases and J lost 3; bases outside the gene matches: 7. Germline V gives CDR1 SEHNR, CDR2 FQNEAQ (reference sequence).

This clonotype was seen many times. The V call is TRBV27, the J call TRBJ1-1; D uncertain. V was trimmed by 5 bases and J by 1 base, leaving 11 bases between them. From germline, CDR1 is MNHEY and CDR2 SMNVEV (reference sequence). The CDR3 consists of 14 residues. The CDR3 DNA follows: TGTGCCAGCAGTCGCATAACCCAGAACACTGAAGCTTTCTTT. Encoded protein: CASSRITQNTEAFF.

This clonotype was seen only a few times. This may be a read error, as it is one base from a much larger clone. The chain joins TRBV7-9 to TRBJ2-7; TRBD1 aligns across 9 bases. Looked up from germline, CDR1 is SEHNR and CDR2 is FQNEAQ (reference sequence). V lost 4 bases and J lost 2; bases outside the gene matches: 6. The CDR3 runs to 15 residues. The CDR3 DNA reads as TGTGCCAGCAGCTCCCGGGACAGGGCAACCTACGAGCAGTACTTC. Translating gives CASSSRDRATYEQYF.

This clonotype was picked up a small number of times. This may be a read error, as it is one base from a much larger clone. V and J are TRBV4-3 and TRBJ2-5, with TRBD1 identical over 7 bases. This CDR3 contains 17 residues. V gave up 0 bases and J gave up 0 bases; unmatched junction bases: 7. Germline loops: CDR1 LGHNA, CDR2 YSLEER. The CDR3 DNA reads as TGCGCCAGCAGCCAAGATCAGGAACAGGGGTACCAAGAGACCCAGTACTTC. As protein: CASSQDQEQGYQETQYF.

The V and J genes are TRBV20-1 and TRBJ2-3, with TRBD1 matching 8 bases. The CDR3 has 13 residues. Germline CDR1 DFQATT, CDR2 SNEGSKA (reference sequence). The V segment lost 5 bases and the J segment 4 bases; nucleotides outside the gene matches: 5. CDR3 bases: TGCAGTGCTGTGACAGGGGCACCAGATACGCAGTATTTT. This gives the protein CSAVTGAPDTQYF.

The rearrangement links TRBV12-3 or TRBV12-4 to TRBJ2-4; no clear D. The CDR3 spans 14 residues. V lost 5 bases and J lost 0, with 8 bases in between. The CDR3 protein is CASSVTVAKNIQYF. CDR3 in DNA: TGTGCCAGCAGTGTAACAGTAGCCAAAAACATTCAGTACTTC.

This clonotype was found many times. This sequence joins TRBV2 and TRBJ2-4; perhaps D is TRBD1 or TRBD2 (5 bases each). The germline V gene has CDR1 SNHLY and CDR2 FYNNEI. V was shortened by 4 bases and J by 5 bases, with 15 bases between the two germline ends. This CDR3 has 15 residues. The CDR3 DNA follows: TGTGCCAGCAGTGTGGGGCCGGGACGGGAAAACATTCAGTACTTC. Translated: CASSVGPGRENIQYF. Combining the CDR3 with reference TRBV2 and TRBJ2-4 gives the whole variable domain EPEVTQTPSHQVTQMGQEVILRCVPISNHLYFYWYRQILGQKVEFLVSFYNNEISEKSEIFDDQFSVERPDGSNFTLKIRSTKLEDSAMYFCASSVGPGRENIQYFGAGTRLSVL.

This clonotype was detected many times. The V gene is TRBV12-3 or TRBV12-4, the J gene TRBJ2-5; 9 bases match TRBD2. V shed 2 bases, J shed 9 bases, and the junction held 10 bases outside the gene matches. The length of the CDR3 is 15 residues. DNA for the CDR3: TGTGCCAGCAGTTTACGGCGGGGGGGCTTGGAGGCCCAGTACTTC. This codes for CASSLRRGGLEAQYF.

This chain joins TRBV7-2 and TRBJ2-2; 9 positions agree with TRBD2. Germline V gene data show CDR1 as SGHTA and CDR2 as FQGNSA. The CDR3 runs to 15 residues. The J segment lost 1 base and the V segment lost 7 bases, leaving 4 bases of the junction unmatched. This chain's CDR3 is CASNSAGGNTGELFF. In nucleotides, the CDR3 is TGTGCCAGCAACTCAGCGGGGGGGAACACCGGGGAGCTGTTTTTT.

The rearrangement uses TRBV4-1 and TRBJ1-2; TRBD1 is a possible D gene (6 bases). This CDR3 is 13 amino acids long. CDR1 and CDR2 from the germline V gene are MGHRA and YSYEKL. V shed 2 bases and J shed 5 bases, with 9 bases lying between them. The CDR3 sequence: CASSQIGTYGYTF. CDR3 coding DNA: TGCGCCAGCAGCCAAATAGGGACATATGGCTACACCTTC.

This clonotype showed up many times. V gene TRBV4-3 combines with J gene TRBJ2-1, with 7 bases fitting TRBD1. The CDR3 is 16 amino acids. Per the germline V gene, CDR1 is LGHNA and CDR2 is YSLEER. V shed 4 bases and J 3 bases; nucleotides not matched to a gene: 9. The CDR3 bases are TGCGCCAGCAGCCTCTCCGGACAGGCGTACTACAATGAGCAGTTCTTC. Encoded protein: CASSLSGQAYYNEQFF.

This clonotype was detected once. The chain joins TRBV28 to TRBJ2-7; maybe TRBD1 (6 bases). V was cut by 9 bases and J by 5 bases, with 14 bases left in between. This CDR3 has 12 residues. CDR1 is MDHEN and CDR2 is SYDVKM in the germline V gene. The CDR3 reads CARAQGGNEQYF. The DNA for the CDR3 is TGTGCCAGGGCACAGGGTGGCAACGAGCAGTACTTC.

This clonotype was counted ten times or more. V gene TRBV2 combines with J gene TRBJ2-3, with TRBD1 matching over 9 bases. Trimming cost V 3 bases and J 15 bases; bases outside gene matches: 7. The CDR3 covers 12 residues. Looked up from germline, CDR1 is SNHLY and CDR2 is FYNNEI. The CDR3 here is CASSDSGTGKYF. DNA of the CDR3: TGTGCCAGCAGTGACTCCGGGACAGGGAAATATTTT.

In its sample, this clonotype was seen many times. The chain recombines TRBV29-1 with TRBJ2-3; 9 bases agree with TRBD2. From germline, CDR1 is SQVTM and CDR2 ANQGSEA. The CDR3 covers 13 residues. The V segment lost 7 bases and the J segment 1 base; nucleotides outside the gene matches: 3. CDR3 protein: CSAERGGTDTQYF. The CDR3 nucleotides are TGCAGCGCTGAGCGGGGGGGCACAGATACGCAGTATTTT.

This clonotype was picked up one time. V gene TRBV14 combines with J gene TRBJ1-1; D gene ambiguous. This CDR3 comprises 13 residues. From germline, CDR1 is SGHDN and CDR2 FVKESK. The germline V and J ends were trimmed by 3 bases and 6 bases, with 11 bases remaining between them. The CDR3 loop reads CASSQPGRAEAFF. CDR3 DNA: TGTGCCAGCAGCCAGCCGGGTCGCGCTGAAGCTTTCTTT. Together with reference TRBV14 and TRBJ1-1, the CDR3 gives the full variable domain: EAGVTQFPSHSVIEKGQTVTLRCDPISGHDNLYWYRRVMGKEIKFLLHFVKESKQDESGMPNNRFLAERTGGTYSTLKVQPAELEDSGVYFCASSQPGRAEAFFGQGTRLTVV.

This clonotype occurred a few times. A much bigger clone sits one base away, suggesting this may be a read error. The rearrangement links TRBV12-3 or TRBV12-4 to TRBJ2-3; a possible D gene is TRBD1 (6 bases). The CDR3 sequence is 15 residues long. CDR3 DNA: TGTGCCAGCAGCCCAACAGGGTACCGCACAGGTACGCAGTATTTT. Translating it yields CASSPTGYRTGTQYF.

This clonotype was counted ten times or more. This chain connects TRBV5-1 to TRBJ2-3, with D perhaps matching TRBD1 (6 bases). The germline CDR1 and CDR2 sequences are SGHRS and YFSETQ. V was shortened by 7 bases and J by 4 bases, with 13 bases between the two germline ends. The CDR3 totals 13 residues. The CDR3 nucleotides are TGCGCCAGCTATGGGACACCCCCAGATACGCAGTATTTT. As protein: CASYGTPPDTQYF. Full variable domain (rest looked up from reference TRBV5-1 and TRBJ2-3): KAGVTQTPRYLIKTRGQQVTLSCSPISGHRSVSWYQQTPGQGLQFLFEYFSETQRNKGNFPGRFSGRQFSNSRSEMNVSTLELGDSALYLCASYGTPPDTQYFGPGTRLTVL.

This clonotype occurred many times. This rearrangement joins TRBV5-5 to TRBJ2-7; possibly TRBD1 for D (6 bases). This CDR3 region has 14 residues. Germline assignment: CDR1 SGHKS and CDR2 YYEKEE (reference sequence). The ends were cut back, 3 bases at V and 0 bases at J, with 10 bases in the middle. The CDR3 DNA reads TGTGCCAGCAGCTGGAGGACAGTCTCCTACGAGCAGTACTTC. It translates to CASSWRTVSYEQYF.

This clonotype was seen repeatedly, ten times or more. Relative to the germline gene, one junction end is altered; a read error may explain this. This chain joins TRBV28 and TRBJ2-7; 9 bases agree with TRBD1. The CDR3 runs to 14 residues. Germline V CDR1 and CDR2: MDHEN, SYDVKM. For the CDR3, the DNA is TGTGCCAGCAGTTCAATGACAGGGGGGCGGGCGGTAAGCTTC. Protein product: CASSSMTGGRAVSF.

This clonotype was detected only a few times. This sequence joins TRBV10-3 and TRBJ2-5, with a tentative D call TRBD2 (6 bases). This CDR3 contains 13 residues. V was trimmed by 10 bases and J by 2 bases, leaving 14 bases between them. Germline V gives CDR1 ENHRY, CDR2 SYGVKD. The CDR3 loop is CASAGSPQETQYF. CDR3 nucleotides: TGTGCCAGCGCGGGGAGCCCACAAGAGACCCAGTACTTC.

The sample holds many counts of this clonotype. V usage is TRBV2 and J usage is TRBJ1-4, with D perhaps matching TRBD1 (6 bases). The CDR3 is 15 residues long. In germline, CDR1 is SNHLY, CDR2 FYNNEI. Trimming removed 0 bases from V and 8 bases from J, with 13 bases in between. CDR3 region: CASSEALGAWEKLFF. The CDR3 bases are TGTGCCAGCAGTGAAGCGTTGGGGGCATGGGAAAAACTGTTTTTT.

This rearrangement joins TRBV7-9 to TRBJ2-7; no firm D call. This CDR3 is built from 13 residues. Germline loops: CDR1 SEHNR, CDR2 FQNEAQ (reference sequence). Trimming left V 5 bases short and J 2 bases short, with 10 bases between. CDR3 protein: CASSHAVTYEQYF. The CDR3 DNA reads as TGTGCCAGCAGCCACGCTGTCACCTACGAGCAGTACTTC.

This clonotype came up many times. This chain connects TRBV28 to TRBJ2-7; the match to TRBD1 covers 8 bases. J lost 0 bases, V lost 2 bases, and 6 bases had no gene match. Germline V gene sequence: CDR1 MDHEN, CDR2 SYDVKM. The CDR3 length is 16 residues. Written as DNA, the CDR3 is TGTGCCAGCAGTTTAGGACGGACAGGGAGCTCCTACGAGCAGTACTTC. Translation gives CASSLGRTGSSYEQYF.